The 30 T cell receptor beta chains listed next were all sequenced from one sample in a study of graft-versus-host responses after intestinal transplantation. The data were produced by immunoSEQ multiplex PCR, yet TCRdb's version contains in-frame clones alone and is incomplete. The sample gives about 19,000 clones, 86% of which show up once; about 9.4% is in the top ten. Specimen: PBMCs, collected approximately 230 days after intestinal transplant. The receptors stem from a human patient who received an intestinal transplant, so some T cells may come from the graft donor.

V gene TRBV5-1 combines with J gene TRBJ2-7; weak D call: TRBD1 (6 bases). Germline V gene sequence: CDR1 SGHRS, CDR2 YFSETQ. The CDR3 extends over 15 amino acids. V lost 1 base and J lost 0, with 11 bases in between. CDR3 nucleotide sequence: TGCGCCAGCAGCTTGAGTACAGGGTACTCCTACGAGCAGTACTTC. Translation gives CASSLSTGYSYEQYF.

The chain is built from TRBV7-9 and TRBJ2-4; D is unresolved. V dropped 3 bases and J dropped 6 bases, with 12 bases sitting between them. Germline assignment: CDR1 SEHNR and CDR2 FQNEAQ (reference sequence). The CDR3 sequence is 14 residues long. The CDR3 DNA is TGTGCCAGCAGCTTGAGTTTTGTGGGAAACATTCAGTACTTC. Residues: CASSLSFVGNIQYF.

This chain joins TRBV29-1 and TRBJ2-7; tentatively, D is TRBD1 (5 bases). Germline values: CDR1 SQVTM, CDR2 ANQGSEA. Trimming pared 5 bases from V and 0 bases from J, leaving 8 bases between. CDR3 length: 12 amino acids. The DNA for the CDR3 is TGCAGCGTTTTTGACAGCTCCTACGAGCAGTACTTC. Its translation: CSVFDSSYEQYF.

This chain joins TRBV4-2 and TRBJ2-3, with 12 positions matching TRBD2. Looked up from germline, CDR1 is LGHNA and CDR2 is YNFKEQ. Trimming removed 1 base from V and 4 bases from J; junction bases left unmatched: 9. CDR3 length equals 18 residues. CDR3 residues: CASSQGRLAGAVADTQYF. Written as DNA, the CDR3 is TGTGCCAGCAGCCAAGGACGACTAGCGGGGGCCGTGGCAGATACGCAGTATTTT.

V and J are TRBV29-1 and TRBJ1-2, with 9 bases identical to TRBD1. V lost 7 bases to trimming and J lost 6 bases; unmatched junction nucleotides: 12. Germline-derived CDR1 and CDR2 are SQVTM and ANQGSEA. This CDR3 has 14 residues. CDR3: CSDLPDRGGDGYTF. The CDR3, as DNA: TGCAGCGACCTACCGGACAGGGGAGGAGATGGCTACACCTTC.

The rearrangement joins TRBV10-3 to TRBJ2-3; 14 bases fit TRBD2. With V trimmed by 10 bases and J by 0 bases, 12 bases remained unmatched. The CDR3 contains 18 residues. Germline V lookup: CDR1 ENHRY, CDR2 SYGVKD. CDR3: CATLKSGLAGASTDTQYF. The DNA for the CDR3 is TGTGCCACCCTAAAGTCGGGACTAGCGGGAGCTAGCACAGATACGCAGTATTTT.

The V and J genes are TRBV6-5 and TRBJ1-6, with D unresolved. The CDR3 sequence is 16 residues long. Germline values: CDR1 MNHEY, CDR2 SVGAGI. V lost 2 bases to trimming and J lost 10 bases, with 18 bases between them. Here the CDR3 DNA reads TGTGCCAGCAGTTACGGTCCGCCCGGGTCGGAGTCACCCCTCCACTTT. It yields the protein CASSYGPPGSESPLHF.

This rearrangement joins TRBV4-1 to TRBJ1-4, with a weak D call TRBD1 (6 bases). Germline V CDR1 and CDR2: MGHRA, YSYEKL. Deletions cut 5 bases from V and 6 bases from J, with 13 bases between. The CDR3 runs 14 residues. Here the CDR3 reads CASSGTGLDEKLFF. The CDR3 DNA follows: TGCGCCAGCAGCGGTACAGGGTTGGATGAAAAACTGTTTTTT.

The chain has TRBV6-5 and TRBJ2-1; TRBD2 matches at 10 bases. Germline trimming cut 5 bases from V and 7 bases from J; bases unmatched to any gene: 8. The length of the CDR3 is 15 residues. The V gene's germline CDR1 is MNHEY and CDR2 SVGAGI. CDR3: CASSPGLAEPNEQFF. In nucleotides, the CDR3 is TGTGCCAGCAGTCCCGGACTAGCGGAGCCGAATGAGCAGTTCTTC.

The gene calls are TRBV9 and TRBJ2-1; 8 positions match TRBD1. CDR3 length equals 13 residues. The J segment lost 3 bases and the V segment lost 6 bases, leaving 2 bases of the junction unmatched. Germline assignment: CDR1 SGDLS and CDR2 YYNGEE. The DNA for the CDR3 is TGTGCCAGCACAGGGGGCGTCTACAATGAGCAGTTCTTC. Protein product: CASTGGVYNEQFF. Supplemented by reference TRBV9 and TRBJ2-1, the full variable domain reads DSGVTQTPKHLITATGQRVTLRCSPRSGDLSVYWYQQSLDQGLQFLIQYYNGEERAKGNILERFSAQQFPDLHSELNLSSLELGDSALYFCASTGGVYNEQFFGPGTRLTVL.

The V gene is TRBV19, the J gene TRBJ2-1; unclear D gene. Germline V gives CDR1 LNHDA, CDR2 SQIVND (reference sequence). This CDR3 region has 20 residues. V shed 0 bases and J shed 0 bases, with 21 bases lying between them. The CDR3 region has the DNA TGTGCCAGTAGTATAGATCTATATCCCAGGACCACCTACTCCTACAATGAGCAGTTCTTC. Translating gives CASSIDLYPRTTYSYNEQFF. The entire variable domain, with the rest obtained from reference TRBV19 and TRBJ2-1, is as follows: DGGITQSPKYLFRKEGQNVTLSCEQNLNHDAMYWYRQDPGQGLRLIYYSQIVNDFQKGDIAEGYSVSREKKESFPLTVTSAQKNPTAFYLCASSIDLYPRTTYSYNEQFFGPGTRLTVL.

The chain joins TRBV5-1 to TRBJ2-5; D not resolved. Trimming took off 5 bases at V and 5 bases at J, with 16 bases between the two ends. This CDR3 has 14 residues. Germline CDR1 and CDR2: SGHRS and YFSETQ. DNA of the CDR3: TGCGCCAGCAGTAGTGGCCGAGTCCGGGAGACCCAGTACTTC. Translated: CASSSGRVRETQYF.

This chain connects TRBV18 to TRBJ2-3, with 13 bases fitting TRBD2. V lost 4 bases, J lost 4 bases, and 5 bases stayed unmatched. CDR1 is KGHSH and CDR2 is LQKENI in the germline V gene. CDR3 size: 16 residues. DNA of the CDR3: TGTGCCAGCTCACTTCGACTAGCGGGGGGTGCAGATACGCAGTATTTT. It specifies CASSLRLAGGADTQYF.

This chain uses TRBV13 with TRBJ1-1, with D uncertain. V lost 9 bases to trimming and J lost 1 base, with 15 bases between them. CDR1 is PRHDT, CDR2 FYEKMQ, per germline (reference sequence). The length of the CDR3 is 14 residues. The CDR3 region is CASSPEATNTEAFF. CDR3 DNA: TGTGCCAGTTCGCCCGAGGCCACGAACACTGAAGCTTTCTTT.

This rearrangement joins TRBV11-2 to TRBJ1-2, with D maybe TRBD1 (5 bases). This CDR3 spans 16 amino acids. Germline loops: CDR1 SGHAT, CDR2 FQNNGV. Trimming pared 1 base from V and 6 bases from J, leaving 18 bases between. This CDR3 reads CASSLGRLWGLDGYTF. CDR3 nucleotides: TGTGCCAGCAGCTTAGGGAGGTTGTGGGGACTCGATGGCTACACCTTC.

The CDR3 is CASSEGVPGGRDTQYF. CDR3 sequence (DNA): TGTGCCAGCAGTGAAGGGGTGCCGGGGGGTCGAGATACGCAGTATTTT. The gene calls are TRBV2 and TRBJ2-3; the match to TRBD2 covers 7 bases. The junction had 9 bases not matched to a gene; V was cut back by 1 base and J by 5 bases. CDR3 length: 16 amino acids. Germline values: CDR1 SNHLY, CDR2 FYNNEI.

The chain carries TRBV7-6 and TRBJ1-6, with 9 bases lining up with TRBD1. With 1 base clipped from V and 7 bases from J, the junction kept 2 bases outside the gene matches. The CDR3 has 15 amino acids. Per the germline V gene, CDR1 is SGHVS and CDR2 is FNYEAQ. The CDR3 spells CASSLGDRGNSPLHF. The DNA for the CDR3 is TGTGCCAGCAGCTTAGGAGACAGGGGGAATTCACCCCTCCACTTT.

The CDR3 DNA follows: TGCGCCAGCAGTCATCCCCAATCCGGGGATGAAAAACTGTTTTTT. It codes for CASSHPQSGDEKLFF. The V gene is TRBV23-1, the J gene TRBJ1-4; D is ambiguous. TRBV23-1 is designated an ORF whose function remains uncertain. Between the trimmed V and J ends, which lost 3 bases and 6 bases, there was a span of 14 bases. CDR3 length equals 15 residues.

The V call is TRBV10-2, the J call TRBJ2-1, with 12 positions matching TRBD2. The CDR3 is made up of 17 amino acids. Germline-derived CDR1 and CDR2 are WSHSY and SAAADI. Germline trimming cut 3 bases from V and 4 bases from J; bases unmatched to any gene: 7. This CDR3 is CASSDFRLAGVYNEQFF. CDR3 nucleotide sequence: TGCGCCAGCAGTGATTTCCGACTAGCGGGGGTGTACAATGAGCAGTTCTTC.

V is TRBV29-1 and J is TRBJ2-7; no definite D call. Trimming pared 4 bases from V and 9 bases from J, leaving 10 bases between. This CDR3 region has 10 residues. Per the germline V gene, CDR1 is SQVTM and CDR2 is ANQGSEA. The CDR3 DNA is TGCAGCGTTGTGAGCTTGGGGCAGTACTTC. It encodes CSVVSLGQYF.

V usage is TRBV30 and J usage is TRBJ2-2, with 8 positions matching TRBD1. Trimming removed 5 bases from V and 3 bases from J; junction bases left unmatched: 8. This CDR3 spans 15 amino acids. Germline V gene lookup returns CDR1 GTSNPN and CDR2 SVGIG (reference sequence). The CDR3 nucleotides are TGTGCCTGGTTTTCCGGACAGGGAGACACCGGGGAGCTGTTTTTT. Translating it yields CAWFSGQGDTGELFF.

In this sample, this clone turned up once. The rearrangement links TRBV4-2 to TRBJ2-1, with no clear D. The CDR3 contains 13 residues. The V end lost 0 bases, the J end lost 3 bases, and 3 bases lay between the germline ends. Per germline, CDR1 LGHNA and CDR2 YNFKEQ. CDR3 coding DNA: TGTGCCAGCAGCCAAGACAGCTACAATGAGCAGTTCTTC. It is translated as CASSQDSYNEQFF.

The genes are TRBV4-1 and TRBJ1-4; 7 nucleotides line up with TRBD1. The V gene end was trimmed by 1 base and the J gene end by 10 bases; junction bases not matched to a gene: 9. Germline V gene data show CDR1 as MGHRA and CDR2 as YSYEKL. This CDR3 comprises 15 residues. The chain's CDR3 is CASSQGYQGVGKLFF. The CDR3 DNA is TGCGCCAGCAGCCAAGGGTACCAGGGGGTTGGAAAACTGTTTTTT.

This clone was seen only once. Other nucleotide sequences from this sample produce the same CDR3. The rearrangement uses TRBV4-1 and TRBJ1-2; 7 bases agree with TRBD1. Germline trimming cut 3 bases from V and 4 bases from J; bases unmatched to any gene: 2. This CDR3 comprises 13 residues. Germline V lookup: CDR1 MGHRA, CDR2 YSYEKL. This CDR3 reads CASSQGDSYGYTF. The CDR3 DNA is TGCGCCAGCAGCCAGGGGGACAGCTATGGCTACACCTTC.

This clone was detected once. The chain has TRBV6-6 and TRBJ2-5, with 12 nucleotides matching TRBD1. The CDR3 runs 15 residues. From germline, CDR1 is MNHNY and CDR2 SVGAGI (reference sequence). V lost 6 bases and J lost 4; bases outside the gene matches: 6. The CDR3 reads CASRGQGAVRETQYF. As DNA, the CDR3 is TGTGCCAGCAGGGGACAGGGGGCTGTCAGAGAGACCCAGTACTTC.

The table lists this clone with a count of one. CDR3 sequence (DNA): TGCGCCAGCAGACCTACAGGGGATCGGGAAAAACTGTTTTTT. As protein: CASRPTGDREKLFF. The chain carries TRBV10-2 and TRBJ1-4; 7 nucleotides align to TRBD1. The ends lost 6 bases at V and 8 bases at J; junction bases unmatched: 9. CDR3 length: 14 residues. CDR1 and CDR2 (germline): WSHSY, SAAADI.

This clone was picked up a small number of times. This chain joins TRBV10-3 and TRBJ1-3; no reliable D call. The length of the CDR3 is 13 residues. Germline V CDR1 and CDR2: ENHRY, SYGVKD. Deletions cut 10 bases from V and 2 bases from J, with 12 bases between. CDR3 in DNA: TGTGCCACCGAATCGGAGACTGGAAACACCATATATTTT. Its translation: CATESETGNTIYF.

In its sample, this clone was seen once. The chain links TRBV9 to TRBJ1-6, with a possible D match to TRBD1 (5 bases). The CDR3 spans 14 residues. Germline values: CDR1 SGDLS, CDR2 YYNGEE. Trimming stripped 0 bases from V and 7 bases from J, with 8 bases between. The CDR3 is CASSVAPGNSPLHF. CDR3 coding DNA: TGTGCCAGCAGCGTAGCTCCAGGGAATTCACCCCTCCACTTT.

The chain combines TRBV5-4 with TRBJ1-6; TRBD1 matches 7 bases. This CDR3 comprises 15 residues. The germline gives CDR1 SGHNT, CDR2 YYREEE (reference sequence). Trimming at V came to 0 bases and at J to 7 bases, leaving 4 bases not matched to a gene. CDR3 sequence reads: CASSLGGQLNSPLHF. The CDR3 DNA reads TGTGCCAGCAGCTTGGGGGGACAGCTCAATTCACCCCTCCACTTT.

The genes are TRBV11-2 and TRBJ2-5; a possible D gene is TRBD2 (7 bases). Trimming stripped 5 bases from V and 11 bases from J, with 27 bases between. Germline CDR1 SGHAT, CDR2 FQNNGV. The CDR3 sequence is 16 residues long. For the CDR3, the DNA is TGTGCCAGCAGCCCGCGGGTCTCGGGGGGCCCTTTGGAGCAGTACTTC. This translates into CASSPRVSGGPLEQYF.